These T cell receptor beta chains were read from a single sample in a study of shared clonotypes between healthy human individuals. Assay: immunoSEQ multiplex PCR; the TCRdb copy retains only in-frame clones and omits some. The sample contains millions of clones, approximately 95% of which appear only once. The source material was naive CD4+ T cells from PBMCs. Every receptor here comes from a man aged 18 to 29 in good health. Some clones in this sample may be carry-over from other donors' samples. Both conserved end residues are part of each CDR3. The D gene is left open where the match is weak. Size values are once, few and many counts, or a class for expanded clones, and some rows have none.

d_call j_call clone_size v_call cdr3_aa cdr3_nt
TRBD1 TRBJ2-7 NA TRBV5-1 CASSGKTGVNVYEQYF TGCGCCAGCAGTGGGAAGACAGGGGTAAACGTCTACGAGCAGTACTTC
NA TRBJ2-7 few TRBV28 CASSLMDEQYF TGTGCCAGCAGTTTAATGGACGAGCAGTACTTC
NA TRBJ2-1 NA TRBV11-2 CASSLSLGGYNEQFF TGTGCCAGCAGCTTATCCCTAGGGGGTTACAATGAGCAGTTCTTC
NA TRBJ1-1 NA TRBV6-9 CASSGFGGSLNTEAFF TGTGCCAGCAGTGGATTCGGGGGTTCTCTGAACACTGAAGCTTTCTTT
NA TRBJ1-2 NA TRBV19 CASSRKDRNYGYTF TGTGCCAGTAGTAGAAAAGACAGGAACTATGGCTACACCTTC
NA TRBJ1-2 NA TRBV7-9 CASSLDDYGYTF TGTGCCAGCAGCTTGGATGACTATGGCTACACCTTC
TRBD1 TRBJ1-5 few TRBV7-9 CASSFGTGGSADQPQHF TGTGCCAGCAGCTTCGGGACAGGGGGCAGCGCGGATCAGCCCCAGCATTTT
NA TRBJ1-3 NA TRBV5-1 CASSSGSRSGNTIYF TGCGCCAGCAGCTCGGGATCACGCTCTGGAAACACCATATATTTT
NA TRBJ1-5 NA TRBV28 CASSLSGQGEGQPQHF TGTGCCAGCAGTTTATCGGGTCAGGGCGAGGGTCAGCCCCAGCATTTT
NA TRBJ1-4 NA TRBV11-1 CASSKTGTNEKLFF TGTGCCAGCAGCAAGACAGGTACCAATGAAAAACTGTTTTTT